This T cell receptor beta chain was identified during a study of regulatory T cells in long-lasting Graves disease. Turning to the study itself: Graves' disease counted as persistent after over 5 years of antithyroid drugs with positive TSH receptor antibodies. Whole-study findings and limits: Examination was confined to peripheral blood, excluding thyroid tissue.

Arm-PCR of CDR3 regions and iRepertoire HTBI primers were used to build TCR beta libraries. One entry per CDR3 protein results from TCRdb running MiXCR on the multiplex PCR reads. Found here are a few hundred thousand distinct CDR3 sequences, approximately 20% of them singletons; the top ten hold more than 55%. On this clonotype: Its matching antigen is unknown.

Specified time point: persistent/refractory GD, antithyroid drugs over 5 years with positive TRAb. With RNA extracted from PBMCs as input, the TCR library was made. Under American Thyroid Association guidelines, Graves' disease was diagnosed. Recruitment took place at an endocrinology department in Xi'an, China. Trimming removed 9 bases from V and 0 bases from J, with 23 bases in between. The germline gives CDR1 LNHDA, CDR2 SQIVND (reference sequence). CDR3 length: 18 residues. This TCR was sampled from a female donor with Graves disease. This chain joins TRBV19 and TRBJ2-2; weak D call: TRBD1 (6 bases). Source: peripheral blood mononuclear cells (PBMCs), taken when the disease was refractory, from a patient treated with antithyroid drugs. In nucleotides, the CDR3 is TGTGCCAGCAGAGGGACATATCTCTCCTTTACGAACACCGGGGAGCTGTTTTTT. Amino acid sequence: CASRGTYLSFTNTGELFF.